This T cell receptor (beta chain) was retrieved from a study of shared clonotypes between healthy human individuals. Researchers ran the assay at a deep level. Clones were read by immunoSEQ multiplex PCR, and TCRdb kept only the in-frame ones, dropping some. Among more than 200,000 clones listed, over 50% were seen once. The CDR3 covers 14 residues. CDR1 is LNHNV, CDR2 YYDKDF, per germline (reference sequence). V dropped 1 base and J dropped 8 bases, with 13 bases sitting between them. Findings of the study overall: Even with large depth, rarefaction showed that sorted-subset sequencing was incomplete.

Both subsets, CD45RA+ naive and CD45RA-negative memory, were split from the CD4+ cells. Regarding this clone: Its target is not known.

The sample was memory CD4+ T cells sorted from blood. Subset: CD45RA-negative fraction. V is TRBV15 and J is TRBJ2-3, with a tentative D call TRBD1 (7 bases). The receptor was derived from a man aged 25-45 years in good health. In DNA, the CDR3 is TGTGCCACCAGCAGAGCCAGGGGGGACGGTACGCAGTATTTT. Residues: CATSRARGDGTQYF.